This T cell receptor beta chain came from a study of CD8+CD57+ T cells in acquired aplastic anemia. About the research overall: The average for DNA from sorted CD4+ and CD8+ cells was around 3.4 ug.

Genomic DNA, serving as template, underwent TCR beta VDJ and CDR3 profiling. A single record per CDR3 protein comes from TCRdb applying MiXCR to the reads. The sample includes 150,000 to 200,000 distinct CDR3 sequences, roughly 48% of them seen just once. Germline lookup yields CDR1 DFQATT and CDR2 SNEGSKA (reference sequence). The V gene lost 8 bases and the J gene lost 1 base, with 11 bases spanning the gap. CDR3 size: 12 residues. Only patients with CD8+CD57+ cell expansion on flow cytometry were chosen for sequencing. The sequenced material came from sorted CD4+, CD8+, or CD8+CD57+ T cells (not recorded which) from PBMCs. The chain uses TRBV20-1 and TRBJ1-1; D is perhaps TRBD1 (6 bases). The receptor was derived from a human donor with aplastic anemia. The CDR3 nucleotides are TGCAGTACCGGACAGCCGAACACTGAAGCTTTCTTT. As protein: CSTGQPNTEAFF.